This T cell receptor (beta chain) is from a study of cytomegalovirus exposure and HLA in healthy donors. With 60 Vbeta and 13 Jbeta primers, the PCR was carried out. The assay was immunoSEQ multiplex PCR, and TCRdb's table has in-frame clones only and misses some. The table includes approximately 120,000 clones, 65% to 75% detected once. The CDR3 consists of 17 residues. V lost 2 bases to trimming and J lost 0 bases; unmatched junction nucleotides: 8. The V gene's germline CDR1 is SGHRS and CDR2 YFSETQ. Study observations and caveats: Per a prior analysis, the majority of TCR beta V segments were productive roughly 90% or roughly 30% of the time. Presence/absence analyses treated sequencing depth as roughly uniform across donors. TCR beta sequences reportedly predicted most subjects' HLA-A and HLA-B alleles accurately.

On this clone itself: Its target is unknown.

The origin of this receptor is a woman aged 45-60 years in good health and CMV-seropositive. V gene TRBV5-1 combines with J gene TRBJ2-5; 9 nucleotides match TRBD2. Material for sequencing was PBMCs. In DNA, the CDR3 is TGCGCCAGCAGCTTTAGCGGGGGAGAAAGGTACCAAGAGACCCAGTACTTC. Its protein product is CASSFSGGERYQETQYF.